These T cell receptor beta chains were read from a single sample in a study of blood T cell repertoires in COVID-19. Sequencing used immunoSEQ multiplex PCR; TCRdb keeps in-frame clones, though not all of them. The table lists 50,000 to 65,000 clones, 72% of them singletons, with 4.8% in the top ten. Source material: peripheral blood. Source of these receptors: a woman between 65 and 79 years old with COVID-19, enrolled during active disease. Each CDR3 is given without its conserved first and last residue. Each record gives: clone size, V gene, J gene, CDR3 protein. Where a row states a size, it is once, few, many or the class of an expanded clone; other rows omit it.

clone_size: NA
v_call: TRBV29-1
j_call: TRBJ1-4
cdr3_aa: SVEPAVGGEKLF

clone_size: many
v_call: TRBV2
j_call: TRBJ2-4
cdr3_aa: ASSDRVDIQY

clone_size: NA
v_call: TRBV12-3/TRBV12-4
j_call: TRBJ1-4
cdr3_aa: ASSSAQGEKLF

clone_size: NA
v_call: TRBV13
j_call: TRBJ2-1
cdr3_aa: ASSRIAGEDYNEQF

clone_size: NA
v_call: TRBV28
j_call: TRBJ2-1
cdr3_aa: ASSSSGRGYGSYNEQF

clone_size: NA
v_call: TRBV10-3
j_call: TRBJ1-1
cdr3_aa: AISFRGTEAF

clone_size: once
v_call: TRBV7-3
j_call: TRBJ1-1
cdr3_aa: ASSLQGGTEAF

clone_size: NA
v_call: TRBV7-9
j_call: TRBJ2-1
cdr3_aa: ASTPRESYNEQF

clone_size: NA
v_call: TRBV6-2/TRBV6-3
j_call: TRBJ2-1
cdr3_aa: ASSYGFWGQTYNEQF

clone_size: NA
v_call: TRBV24-1
j_call: TRBJ2-5
cdr3_aa: ATSDPGQGETQY

clone_size: NA
v_call: TRBV6-1
j_call: TRBJ1-4
cdr3_aa: ASSGGTGTGNEKLF

clone_size: NA
v_call: TRBV6-6
j_call: TRBJ2-7
cdr3_aa: ASSLRGIYEQY

clone_size: NA
v_call: TRBV2
j_call: TRBJ1-3
cdr3_aa: ASRETGPGNTIY

clone_size: once
v_call: TRBV5-1
j_call: TRBJ2-7
cdr3_aa: ASSPLGQGNVGQY

clone_size: NA
v_call: TRBV12-3/TRBV12-4
j_call: TRBJ2-1
cdr3_aa: ASSRRGNEQF

clone_size: NA
v_call: TRBV7-2
j_call: TRBJ1-2
cdr3_aa: ASSPAAPAAGYT

clone_size: NA
v_call: TRBV3-1/TRBV3-2
j_call: TRBJ1-5
cdr3_aa: ASSQPDQPQH

clone_size: NA
v_call: TRBV29-1
j_call: TRBJ1-4
cdr3_aa: SAGLRREKLF

clone_size: NA
v_call: TRBV7-8
j_call: TRBJ1-1
cdr3_aa: ASSLVRGTEAF

clone_size: NA
v_call: TRBV6-2/TRBV6-3
j_call: TRBJ1-1
cdr3_aa: ASSSYREATEAF

clone_size: NA
v_call: TRBV12-3/TRBV12-4
j_call: TRBJ1-2
cdr3_aa: ASSPLTNYGYT

clone_size: NA
v_call: TRBV11-3
j_call: TRBJ2-3
cdr3_aa: ASSLGLAGVSDTQY

clone_size: few
v_call: TRBV27
j_call: TRBJ1-6
cdr3_aa: ASRDRAGSPLH

clone_size: few
v_call: TRBV28
j_call: TRBJ1-5
cdr3_aa: ASSLGRVGNQPQH

clone_size: NA
v_call: TRBV7-3
j_call: TRBJ2-5
cdr3_aa: ASSRTGFQETQY

clone_size: few
v_call: TRBV19
j_call: TRBJ1-3
cdr3_aa: ASSIGVRNSGNTIY

clone_size: NA
v_call: TRBV11-2
j_call: TRBJ2-2
cdr3_aa: ASSLRSGTPGELF

clone_size: NA
v_call: TRBV6-6
j_call: TRBJ1-3
cdr3_aa: ASLGAWAGNTIY

clone_size: NA
v_call: TRBV15
j_call: TRBJ1-6
cdr3_aa: ATSRDGTGNSPLH

clone_size: NA
v_call: TRBV7-3
j_call: TRBJ2-1
cdr3_aa: ASSQTSVHEQF

clone_size: NA
v_call: TRBV10-2
j_call: TRBJ2-1
cdr3_aa: ASSPSGIQNEQF

clone_size: NA
v_call: TRBV18
j_call: TRBJ2-2
cdr3_aa: ASSPLYDRGLGELF

clone_size: NA
v_call: TRBV15
j_call: TRBJ1-2
cdr3_aa: ATSRSNYGYT

clone_size: NA
v_call: TRBV2
j_call: TRBJ1-3
cdr3_aa: ASGSGDSGNTIY

clone_size: NA
v_call: TRBV6-5
j_call: TRBJ1-5
cdr3_aa: ASSDRGQGNQPQH

clone_size: NA
v_call: TRBV7-2
j_call: TRBJ2-2
cdr3_aa: ASSLEREAGELF

clone_size: NA
v_call: TRBV7-2
j_call: TRBJ1-4
cdr3_aa: ASSRGGGGEKLF

clone_size: NA
v_call: TRBV10-2
j_call: TRBJ1-5
cdr3_aa: ASRGTGTFDQPQH

clone_size: once
v_call: TRBV6-1
j_call: TRBJ2-4
cdr3_aa: ASSDYSGGAGNIQY

clone_size: few
v_call: TRBV6-5
j_call: TRBJ2-5
cdr3_aa: ASSQRGNQETQY

clone_size: NA
v_call: TRBV2
j_call: TRBJ1-2
cdr3_aa: ASTDYPTGKVYGYT

clone_size: few
v_call: TRBV19
j_call: TRBJ1-1
cdr3_aa: ASSLRDRNTEAF

clone_size: NA
v_call: TRBV2
j_call: TRBJ1-5
cdr3_aa: ASRDDRGPLQPQH

clone_size: NA
v_call: TRBV14
j_call: TRBJ2-7
cdr3_aa: ASSQAYPSYEQY

clone_size: NA
v_call: TRBV7-6
j_call: TRBJ2-1
cdr3_aa: ASSPSHPGSYNEQF

clone_size: NA
v_call: TRBV18
j_call: TRBJ1-1
cdr3_aa: ASSRGQGAGMNTEAF

clone_size: many
v_call: TRBV18
j_call: TRBJ2-3
cdr3_aa: ASSPDGMSTDTQY

clone_size: NA
v_call: TRBV7-8
j_call: TRBJ1-1
cdr3_aa: ASSFLGRRTPEAF

clone_size: NA
v_call: TRBV5-4
j_call: TRBJ1-1
cdr3_aa: ASSPTANTEAF

clone_size: NA
v_call: TRBV19
j_call: TRBJ2-3
cdr3_aa: ASSTLVSGGTDTQY

clone_size: NA
v_call: TRBV7-2
j_call: TRBJ2-1
cdr3_aa: ASSWGLAGGPGNEQF

clone_size: NA
v_call: TRBV15
j_call: TRBJ2-6
cdr3_aa: ATSRDGGGTGANVLT

clone_size: NA
v_call: TRBV29-1
j_call: TRBJ2-4
cdr3_aa: SVGQGKNIQY